These T cell receptor beta chains were read from a single sample in a study of identical twins. Each CDR3 protein is one row after TCRdb ran MiXCR on the 5' RACE reads. Of 460,000 or so distinct CDR3 sequences in the sample, 12% to 15% were seen once. This sample also appeared in a second study, on yellow fever vaccine responses in identical twins.

Sequencing was performed on CD4+ T cells sorted from blood. All receptors derive from a woman aged 18 to 35 in good health. Both conserved end residues are part of each CDR3. A D gene is named only where the DNA matches it firmly. Clone size is stated in some rows and not others, as once, few, many or a class when expanded.

V	size	J	D	CDR3	DNA
TRBV15	NA	TRBJ2-1	NA	CATGRGLVNEQFF	TGTGCCACCGGCAGAGGGTTAGTGAATGAGCAGTTCTTC
TRBV7-9	few	TRBJ1-2	TRBD1	CASSSGQGRGGYTF	TGTGCCAGCAGCTCCGGACAGGGGCGGGGAGGCTACACCTTC
TRBV12-5	NA	TRBJ2-5	TRBD1	CASGLTAPGVGWDRGKQETQYF	TGTGCTAGTGGTTTAACAGCACCAGGGGTGGGGTGGGACAGGGGAAAACAAGAGACCCAGTACTTC
TRBV20-1	NA	TRBJ2-7	TRBD2	CSTRVLAGSLIYEQYF	TGCAGCACTAGAGTCTTAGCGGGGTCCCTAATCTACGAGCAGTACTTC
TRBV5-5	NA	TRBJ2-7	NA	CASSSGLIPASSYEQYF	TGTGCCAGCAGCTCCGGACTGATTCCCGCGAGCTCCTACGAGCAGTACTTC
TRBV20-1	NA	TRBJ2-4	TRBD2	CSARRLAGGTNIQYF	TGCAGTGCTAGGCGGCTAGCGGGAGGAACAAACATTCAGTACTTC
TRBV9	few	TRBJ2-3	TRBD2	CASSPTGTSGSGGTDTQYF	TGTGCCAGCAGCCCTACTGGGACTAGCGGGAGTGGGGGCACAGATACGCAGTATTTT
TRBV20-1	NA	TRBJ2-1	TRBD2	CSARVSSGRNTYNEQFF	TGCAGTGCTAGAGTTAGTAGCGGGAGGAATACCTACAATGAGCAGTTCTTC
TRBV5-1	many	TRBJ2-5	NA	CASSLGQLVQETQYF	TGCGCCAGCAGCTTGGGACAGCTAGTACAAGAGACCCAGTACTTC
TRBV5-8	NA	TRBJ2-7	NA	CASSFTVIGQFHEQYF	TGTGCCAGCAGCTTTACCGTGATAGGGCAATTCCACGAGCAGTACTTC
TRBV12-3/TRBV12-4	NA	TRBJ2-3	NA	CASSLQVMSTDTQYF	TGTGCCAGCAGTCTACAGGTGATGAGCACAGATACGCAGTATTTT
TRBV12-3/TRBV12-4	few	TRBJ1-2	TRBD1	CASSYLGTANYGYTF	TGTGCCAGCAGCTACCTGGGGACAGCGAACTATGGCTACACCTTC
TRBV5-1	NA	TRBJ2-2	NA	CASSPLGFPTGELFF	TGCGCCAGCAGCCCCCTAGGATTCCCCACCGGGGAGCTGTTTTTT
TRBV12-3/TRBV12-4	NA	TRBJ1-2	TRBD1	CASRKAGTGSTNYGYTF	TGTGCCAGCAGGAAAGCCGGGACAGGCAGTACTAACTATGGCTACACCTTC
TRBV5-1	NA	TRBJ2-7	TRBD2	CASSLTSGRVRSYEQYF	TGCGCCAGCAGCTTAACTAGCGGGAGAGTCCGCTCCTACGAGCAGTACTTC
TRBV27	NA	TRBJ2-7	NA	CASSSSDRYYEQYF	TGTGCCAGCAGTTCCAGCGACAGATACTACGAGCAGTACTTC
TRBV20-1	few	TRBJ2-7	TRBD1	CSASRTGFNEQYF	TGCAGTGCTAGCAGGACAGGGTTCAACGAGCAGTACTTC
TRBV7-9	few	TRBJ2-3	NA	CASSFREYTDTQYF	TGTGCCAGCAGCTTCAGGGAGTATACAGATACGCAGTATTTT
TRBV27	NA	TRBJ2-7	TRBD1	CASSFLPDRGSYEQYF	TGTGCCAGCAGTTTTCTCCCGGACAGGGGTAGCTACGAGCAGTACTTC
TRBV12-3/TRBV12-4	many	TRBJ2-7	TRBD1	CASSLGDRGYEQYF	TGTGCCAGCAGTTTAGGGGACAGGGGCTACGAGCAGTACTTC
TRBV12-3/TRBV12-4	many	TRBJ1-5	TRBD1	CASTGQGARQPQHF	TGTGCCAGCACGGGTCAGGGGGCGCGGCAGCCCCAGCATTTT
TRBV7-2	NA	TRBJ2-7	NA	CASSLTRVAGEQYF	TGTGCCAGCAGCCTTACCAGGGTGGCAGGCGAGCAGTACTTC
TRBV28	few	TRBJ2-5	TRBD2	CASSPLGTSGPSQETQYF	TGTGCCAGCAGTCCACTCGGGACTAGCGGGCCTAGTCAAGAGACCCAGTACTTC
TRBV20-1	few	TRBJ1-5	TRBD1	CSASRGVVQPQHF	TGCAGTGCTTCCAGGGGGGTGGTTCAGCCCCAGCATTTT
TRBV15	many	TRBJ1-4	NA	CATSRGDANEKLFF	TGTGCCACCAGCAGAGGGGACGCTAATGAAAAACTGTTTTTT
TRBV12-3/TRBV12-4	NA	TRBJ2-7	NA	CASSSELDRTYEQYF	TGTGCCAGCAGTTCTGAACTGGACAGAACCTACGAGCAGTACTTC
TRBV15	NA	TRBJ2-5	TRBD2	CATSARRAGGQETQYF	TGTGCCACCAGCGCAAGACGAGCGGGGGGACAAGAGACCCAGTACTTC
TRBV29-1	many	TRBJ2-5	NA	CSVEPVQGTQYF	TGCAGCGTTGAGCCCGTCCAGGGGACCCAGTACTTC
TRBV29-1	many	TRBJ2-3	NA	CSVVAGSGDTQYF	TGCAGCGTTGTAGCAGGGAGTGGAGATACGCAGTATTTT
TRBV28	NA	TRBJ2-7	TRBD1	CASRTGGLNYEQYF	TGTGCCAGCAGAACAGGGGGTTTGAACTACGAGCAGTACTTC
TRBV27	NA	TRBJ2-5	TRBD1	CASSYRDRDQETQYF	TGTGCCAGCAGTTATAGAGACAGGGACCAAGAGACCCAGTACTTC
TRBV20-1	few	TRBJ2-7	TRBD2	CSARVLLAGGPRWEQYF	TGCAGTGCTAGAGTCTTACTAGCGGGAGGGCCCAGGTGGGAGCAGTACTTC